This record concerns one TCR beta chain sequence. The antigen remains unidentified. Unique molecular identifiers were built into the TCR beta cDNA libraries. Around 500,000 cDNA molecules were obtained from around 1 to 10 million T cells. TCRdb reanalysed the PCR reads using MiXCR and keeps one entry per CDR3 protein. The sample records hundreds of thousands of distinct CDR3 sequences, 25% to 30% being singletons. This sample was included in a study of post-analysis software for immune sequencing data. Findings and limits, study-wide: Samples from one preparation batch, clustered by F measure, grouped strongly together. In patients, about 5 TRBV segments were more frequent than in controls, with TRBV5-6, TRBV5-1 and TRBV20-1 among them.

With 1 base clipped from V and 6 bases from J, the junction kept 9 bases outside the gene matches. The V gene's germline CDR1 is SGHTA and CDR2 FQGNSA. The CDR3 consists of 16 residues. The rearrangement joins TRBV7-2 to TRBJ1-3; 7 bases align to TRBD1. The TCR was taken from a girl between 10 and 17 years old with multiple sclerosis. The sample comprised blood. The CDR3 reads CASSLEGQLLPNTIYF. As DNA, the CDR3 is TGTGCCAGCAGCTTAGAGGGACAGCTTCTCCCAAACACCATATATTTT.